Here is one T cell receptor beta chain with its context. Treatment-naive patients with stable or active relapsing-remitting disease served as multiple sclerosis controls. TEMRA cells were enriched by FACS, while CD8+ and CD4+ T cells were obtained through a negative isolation that was performed magnetically. The data were obtained in a study of CD8 T cells in Susac syndrome. Random-hexamer reverse transcription was applied to roughly 0.45 to 1 ug RNA. TCRdb reprocessed the immunoSEQ multiplex PCR reads with MiXCR, giving one entry per CDR3 protein. The sample has under 250,000 distinct CDR3 sequences; 85% to 95% are singletons. The CDR3 has 18 residues. The ends lost 4 bases at V and 4 bases at J; junction bases unmatched: 15. The V gene's germline CDR1 is SGHRS and CDR2 YFSETQ.

The TCR comes from a human donor with multiple sclerosis. V usage is TRBV5-1 and J usage is TRBJ1-2; TRBD1 aligns across 11 bases. Source material: CD4+ T cells from PBMCs. CDR3 sequence: CASSHNGQGAIGAYGYTF. CDR3 DNA sequence: TGCGCCAGCAGCCATAACGGACAGGGGGCTATAGGGGCCTATGGCTACACCTTC. The full variable domain, its missing parts supplied by reference TRBV5-1 and TRBJ1-2, is KAGVTQTPRYLIKTRGQQVTLSCSPISGHRSVSWYQQTPGQGLQFLFEYFSETQRNKGNFPGRFSGRQFSNSRSEMNVSTLELGDSALYLCASSHNGQGAIGAYGYTFGSGTRLTVV.